The 6 T cell receptor beta chains listed next were all sequenced from one sample in a study of cytomegalovirus exposure and HLA in healthy donors. Primers for the PCR totalled 60 Vbeta and 13 Jbeta. Assay used: immunoSEQ multiplex PCR; TCRdb lists only in-frame clones, some missing. This table has roughly 100,000 clones, around four fifths appearing once. Sequenced sample: PBMCs. These receptors all stem from a woman under 30 in good health and CMV-seropositive.

CDR3 nucleotides: TGTGCCAGCAGTTTATCTTATACTAGCGGGAGTCGCTACGAGCAGTACTTC. Protein: CASSLSYTSGSRYEQYF. This rearrangement joins TRBV28 to TRBJ2-7; 11 positions agree with TRBD2. The CDR3 spans 17 residues. V gave up 1 base and J gave up 3 bases; unmatched junction bases: 8. In germline, CDR1 is MDHEN, CDR2 SYDVKM.

This chain connects TRBV6-5 to TRBJ2-5; TRBD2 is a possible D gene (7 bases). The CDR3 length is 15 residues. Trimming removed 0 bases at V and 5 bases at J, with 13 bases between. Germline V CDR1 and CDR2: MNHEY, SVGAGI. The CDR3 DNA reads TGTGCCAGCAGTTACTCGCGGGGGCTCACGGAGACCCAGTACTTC. Residues: CASSYSRGLTETQYF.

The V and J genes are TRBV5-1 and TRBJ2-5, with 7 bases identical to TRBD1. Trimming removed 2 bases from V and 1 base from J; junction bases left unmatched: 2. CDR1 SGHRS and CDR2 YFSETQ come from the germline V gene. The CDR3 is made up of 14 amino acids. The chain's CDR3 is CASSFGTVQETQYF. The CDR3 region has the DNA TGCGCCAGCAGCTTCGGGACAGTCCAAGAGACCCAGTACTTC.

The chain couples TRBV5-6 to TRBJ2-6; no definite D call. Trimming stripped 2 bases from V and 3 bases from J, with 9 bases between. CDR3 length: 15 residues. Germline values: CDR1 SGHDT, CDR2 YYEEEE. In nucleotides, the CDR3 is TGTGCCAGCAGCTTCCGGGTGAATGGGGCCAACGTCCTGACTTTC. Residues: CASSFRVNGANVLTF.

In this sample, this clone turned up once. J is TRBJ2-3 and V is TRBV7-6; tentative D call: TRBD2 (5 bases). The ends were cut back, 2 bases at V and 2 bases at J, with 8 bases in the middle. The CDR3 runs to 14 residues. Per germline, CDR1 SGHVS and CDR2 FNYEAQ. The CDR3 DNA sequence: TGTGCCAGCAGCTTACTAGCAGTCACAGATACGCAGTATTTT. This sequence encodes CASSLLAVTDTQYF.

J is TRBJ1-5 and V is TRBV19, with D possibly being TRBD1 (5 bases). The CDR3 covers 15 residues. The V gene's germline CDR1 is LNHDA and CDR2 SQIVND (reference sequence). Between the trimmed V and J ends, which lost 7 bases and 0 bases, there was a span of 13 bases. DNA for the CDR3: TGTGCCAGTAACAATCAGGGATATAGCAATCAGCCCCAGCATTTT. This gives the protein CASNNQGYSNQPQHF.